The clone carrying this T cell receptor beta chain has ten or more counts. The data stem from a study of shared clonotypes between healthy human individuals. The length of the CDR3 is 14 residues. Germline lookup yields CDR1 MNHEY and CDR2 SMNVEV (reference sequence). V was clipped by 0 bases and J by 3 bases, with 8 bases between them. The protocol was immunoSEQ multiplex PCR, while the TCRdb copy is restricted to in-frame clones and leaves out a portion. Of around 600,000 clones in the sample, around 97% are singletons; the top ten hold 0.045% to 0.06%. This sequence joins TRBV27 and TRBJ1-1; a possible D gene is TRBD1 (6 bases). This TCR derives from a woman in her 30s in good health. The material sequenced was naive CD4+ T cells sorted from blood. Stated subset: CD45RA+ positively selected. CDR3 residues: CASSLSPGDTEAFF. The CDR3, as DNA: TGTGCCAGCAGTTTATCTCCAGGGGACACTGAAGCTTTCTTT.